This TCR beta chain came from a study of blood T cell repertoires in COVID-19. CDR1 is ENHRY, CDR2 SYGVKD, per germline. V was clipped by 4 bases and J by 7 bases; unmatched bases: 3. CDR3 size: 12 residues. Some clones are missing from TCRdb's copy, which holds only in-frame ones; the method was immunoSEQ multiplex PCR. The repertoire has more than 120,000 clones, about 80% of them found once; the top ten carry roughly 4.3%. The chain recombines TRBV10-3 with TRBJ1-1; 7 bases are a match to TRBD1. The sequencing sample was made of PBMCs or T cells enriched from blood (not recorded which). This sequence originates from a middle-aged man in a cohort exposed to, infected with or recovered from COVID-19 (not recorded which). CDR3 DNA sequence: TGTGCCATCAGTGGGACAGGCGTTGAAGCTTTCTTT. Amino acids: CAISGTGVEAFF.